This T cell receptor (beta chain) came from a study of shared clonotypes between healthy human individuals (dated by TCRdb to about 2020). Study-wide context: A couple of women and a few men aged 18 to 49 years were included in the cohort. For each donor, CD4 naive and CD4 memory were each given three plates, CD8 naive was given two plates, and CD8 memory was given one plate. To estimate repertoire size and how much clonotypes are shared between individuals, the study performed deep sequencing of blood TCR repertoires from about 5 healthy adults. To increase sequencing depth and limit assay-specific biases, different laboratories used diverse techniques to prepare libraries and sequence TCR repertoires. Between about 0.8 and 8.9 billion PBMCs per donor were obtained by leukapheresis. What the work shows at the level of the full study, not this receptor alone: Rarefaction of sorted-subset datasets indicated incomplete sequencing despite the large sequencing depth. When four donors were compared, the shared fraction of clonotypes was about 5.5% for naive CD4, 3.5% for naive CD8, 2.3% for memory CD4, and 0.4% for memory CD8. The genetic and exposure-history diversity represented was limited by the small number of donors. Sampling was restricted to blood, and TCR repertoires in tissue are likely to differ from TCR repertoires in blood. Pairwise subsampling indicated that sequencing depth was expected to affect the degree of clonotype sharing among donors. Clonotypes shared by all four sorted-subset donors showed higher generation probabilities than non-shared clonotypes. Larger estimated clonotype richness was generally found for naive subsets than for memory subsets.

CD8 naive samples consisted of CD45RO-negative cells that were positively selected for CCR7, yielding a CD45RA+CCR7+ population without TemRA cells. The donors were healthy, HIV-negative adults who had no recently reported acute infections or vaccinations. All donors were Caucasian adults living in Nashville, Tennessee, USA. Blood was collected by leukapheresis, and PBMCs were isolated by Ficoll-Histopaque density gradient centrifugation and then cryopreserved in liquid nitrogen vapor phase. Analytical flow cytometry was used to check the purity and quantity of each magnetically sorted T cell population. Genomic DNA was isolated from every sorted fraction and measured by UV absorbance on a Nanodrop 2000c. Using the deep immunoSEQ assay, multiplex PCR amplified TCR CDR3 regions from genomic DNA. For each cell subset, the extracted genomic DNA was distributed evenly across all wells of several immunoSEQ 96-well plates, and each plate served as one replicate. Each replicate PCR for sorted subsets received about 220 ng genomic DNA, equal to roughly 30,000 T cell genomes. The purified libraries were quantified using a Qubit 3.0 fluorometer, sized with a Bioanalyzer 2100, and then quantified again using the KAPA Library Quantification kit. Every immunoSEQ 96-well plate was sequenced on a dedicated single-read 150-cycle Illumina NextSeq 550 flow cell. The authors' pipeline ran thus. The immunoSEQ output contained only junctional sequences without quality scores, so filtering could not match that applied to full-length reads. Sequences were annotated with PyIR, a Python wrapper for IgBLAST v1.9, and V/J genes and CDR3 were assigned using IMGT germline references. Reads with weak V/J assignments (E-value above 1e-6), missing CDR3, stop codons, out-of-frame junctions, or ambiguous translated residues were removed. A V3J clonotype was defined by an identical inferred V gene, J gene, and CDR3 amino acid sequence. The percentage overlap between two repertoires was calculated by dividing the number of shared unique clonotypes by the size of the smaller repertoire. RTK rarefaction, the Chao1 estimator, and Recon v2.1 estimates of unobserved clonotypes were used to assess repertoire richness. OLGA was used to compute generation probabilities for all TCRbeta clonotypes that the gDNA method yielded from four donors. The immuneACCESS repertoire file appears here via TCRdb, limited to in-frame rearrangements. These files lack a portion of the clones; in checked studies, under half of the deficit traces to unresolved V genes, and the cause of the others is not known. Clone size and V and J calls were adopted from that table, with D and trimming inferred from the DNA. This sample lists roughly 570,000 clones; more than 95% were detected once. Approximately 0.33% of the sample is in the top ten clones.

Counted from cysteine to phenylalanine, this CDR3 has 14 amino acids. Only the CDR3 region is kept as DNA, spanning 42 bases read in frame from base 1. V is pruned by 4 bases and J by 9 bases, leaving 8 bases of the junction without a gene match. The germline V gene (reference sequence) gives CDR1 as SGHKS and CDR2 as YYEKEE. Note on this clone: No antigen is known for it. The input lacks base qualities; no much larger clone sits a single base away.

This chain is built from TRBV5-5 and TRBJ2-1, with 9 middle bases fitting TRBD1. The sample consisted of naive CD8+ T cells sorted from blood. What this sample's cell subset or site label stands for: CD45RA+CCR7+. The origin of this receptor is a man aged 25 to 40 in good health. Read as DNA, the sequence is TGTGCCAGCAGCCCCGGACAGGGGACTATTGAGCAGTTCTTC. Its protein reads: CASSPGQGTIEQFF.